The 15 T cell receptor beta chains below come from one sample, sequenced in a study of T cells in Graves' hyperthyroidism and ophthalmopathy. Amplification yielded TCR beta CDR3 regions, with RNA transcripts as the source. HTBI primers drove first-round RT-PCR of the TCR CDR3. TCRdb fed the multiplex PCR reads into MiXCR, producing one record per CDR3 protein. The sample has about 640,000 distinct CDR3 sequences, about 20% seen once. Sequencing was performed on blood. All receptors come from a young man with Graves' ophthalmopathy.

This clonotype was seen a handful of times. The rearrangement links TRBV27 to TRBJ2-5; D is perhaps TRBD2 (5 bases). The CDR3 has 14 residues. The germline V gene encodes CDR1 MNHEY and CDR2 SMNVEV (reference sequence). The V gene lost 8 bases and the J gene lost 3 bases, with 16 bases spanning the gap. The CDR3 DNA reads TGTGCCAGCGGTAGAGGGAGTATGGAAGAGACCCAGTACTTC. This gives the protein CASGRGSMEETQYF.

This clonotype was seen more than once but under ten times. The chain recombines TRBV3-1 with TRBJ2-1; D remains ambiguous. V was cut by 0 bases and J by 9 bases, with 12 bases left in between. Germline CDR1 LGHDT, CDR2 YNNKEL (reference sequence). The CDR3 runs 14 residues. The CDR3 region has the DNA TGTGCCAGCAGCCAAGATCGGATATCTGTTGAGCAGTTCTTC. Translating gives CASSQDRISVEQFF.

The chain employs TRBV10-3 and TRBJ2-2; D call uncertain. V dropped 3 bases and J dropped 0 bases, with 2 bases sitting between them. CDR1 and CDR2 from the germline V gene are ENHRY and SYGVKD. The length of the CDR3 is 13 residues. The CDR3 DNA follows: TGTGCCATCAGTGATTCGAACACCGGGGAGCTGTTTTTT. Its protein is CAISDSNTGELFF.

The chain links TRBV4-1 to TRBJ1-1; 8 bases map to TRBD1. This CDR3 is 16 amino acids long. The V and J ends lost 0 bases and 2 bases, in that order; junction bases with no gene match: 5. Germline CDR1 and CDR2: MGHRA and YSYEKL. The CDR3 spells CASSQDAGQVNTEAFF. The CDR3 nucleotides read TGCGCCAGCAGCCAAGATGCGGGACAGGTAAACACTGAAGCTTTCTTT.

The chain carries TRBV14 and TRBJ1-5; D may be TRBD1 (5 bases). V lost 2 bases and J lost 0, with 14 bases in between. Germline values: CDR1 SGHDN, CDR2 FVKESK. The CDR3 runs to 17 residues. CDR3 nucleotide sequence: TGTGCCAGCAGCCAAAATTGGGCCGGGACTAGCAATCAGCCCCAGCATTTT. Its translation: CASSQNWAGTSNQPQHF.

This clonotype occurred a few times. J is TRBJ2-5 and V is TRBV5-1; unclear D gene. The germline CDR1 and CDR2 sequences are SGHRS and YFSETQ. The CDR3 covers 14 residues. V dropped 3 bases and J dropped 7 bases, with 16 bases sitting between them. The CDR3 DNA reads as TGCGCCAGCAGCTATGACGGGTCGACCGGGACCCAGTACTTC. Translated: CASSYDGSTGTQYF.

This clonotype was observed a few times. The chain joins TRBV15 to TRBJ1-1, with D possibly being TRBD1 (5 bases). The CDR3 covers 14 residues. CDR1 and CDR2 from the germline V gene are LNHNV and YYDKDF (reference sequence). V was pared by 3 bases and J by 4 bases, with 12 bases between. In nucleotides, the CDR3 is TGTGCCACCAGCAGGACAGATGGAAGCACTGAAGCTTTCTTT. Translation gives CATSRTDGSTEAFF.

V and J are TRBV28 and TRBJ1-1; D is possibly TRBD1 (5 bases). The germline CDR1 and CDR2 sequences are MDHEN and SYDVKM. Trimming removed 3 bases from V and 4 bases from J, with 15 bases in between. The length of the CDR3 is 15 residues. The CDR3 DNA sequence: TGTGCCAGCAGTTTCCCGGGACGGGGGGTCACTGAAGCTTTCTTT. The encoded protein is CASSFPGRGVTEAFF. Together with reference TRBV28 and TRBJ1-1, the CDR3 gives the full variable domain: DVKVTQSSRYLVKRTGEKVFLECVQDMDHENMFWYRQDPGLGLRLIYFSYDVKMKEKGDIPEGYSVSREKKERFSLILESASTNQTSMYLCASSFPGRGVTEAFFGQGTRLTVV.

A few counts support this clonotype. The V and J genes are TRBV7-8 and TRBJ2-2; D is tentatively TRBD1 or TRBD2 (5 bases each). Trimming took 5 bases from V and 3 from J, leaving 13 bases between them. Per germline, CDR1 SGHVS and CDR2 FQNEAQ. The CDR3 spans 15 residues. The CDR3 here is CASSATGTHTGELFF. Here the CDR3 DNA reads TGTGCCAGCAGCGCAACCGGGACCCACACCGGGGAGCTGTTTTTT.

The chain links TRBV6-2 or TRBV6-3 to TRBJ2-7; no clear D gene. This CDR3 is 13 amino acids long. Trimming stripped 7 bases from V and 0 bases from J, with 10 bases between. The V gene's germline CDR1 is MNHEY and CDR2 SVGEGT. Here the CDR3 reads CASTFGPSYEQYF. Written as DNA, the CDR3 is TGTGCCAGCACCTTCGGACCCTCCTACGAGCAGTACTTC.

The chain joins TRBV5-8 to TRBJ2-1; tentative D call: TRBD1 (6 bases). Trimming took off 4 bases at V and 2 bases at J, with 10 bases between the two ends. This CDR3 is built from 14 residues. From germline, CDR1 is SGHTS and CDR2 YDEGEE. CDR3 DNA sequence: TGTGCCAGCAGCCACCAGGGGACCTACAATGAGCAGTTCTTC. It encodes CASSHQGTYNEQFF.

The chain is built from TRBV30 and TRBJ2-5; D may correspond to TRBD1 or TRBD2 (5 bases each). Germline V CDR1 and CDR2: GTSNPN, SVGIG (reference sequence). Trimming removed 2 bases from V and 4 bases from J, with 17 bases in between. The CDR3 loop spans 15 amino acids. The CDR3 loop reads CAWSTQGFRGETQYF. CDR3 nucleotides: TGTGCCTGGAGTACGCAGGGTTTCCGGGGAGAGACCCAGTACTTC.

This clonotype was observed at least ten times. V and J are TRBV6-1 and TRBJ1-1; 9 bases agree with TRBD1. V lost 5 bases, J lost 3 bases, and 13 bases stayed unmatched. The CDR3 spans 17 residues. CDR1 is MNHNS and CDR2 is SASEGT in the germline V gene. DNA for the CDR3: TGTGCCAGCAGTCTACTAACCGGGACAGGGTGGCACACTGAAGCTTTCTTT. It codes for CASSLLTGTGWHTEAFF.

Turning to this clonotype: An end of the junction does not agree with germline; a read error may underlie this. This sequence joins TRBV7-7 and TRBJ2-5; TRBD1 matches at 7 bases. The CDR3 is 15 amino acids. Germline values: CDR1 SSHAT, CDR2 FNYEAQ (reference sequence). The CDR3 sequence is CASSLDTGEQETQYF. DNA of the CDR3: TGTGCTAGCAGCTTAGATACAGGGGAGCAAGAGACCCAGTACTTC. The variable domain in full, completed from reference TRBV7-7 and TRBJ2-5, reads GAGVSQSPRYKVTKRGQDVTLRCDPISSHATLYWYQQALGQGPEFLTYFNYEAQPDKSGLPSDRFSAERPEGSISTLTIQRTEQRDSAMYRCASSLDTGEQETQYFGPGTRLLVL.

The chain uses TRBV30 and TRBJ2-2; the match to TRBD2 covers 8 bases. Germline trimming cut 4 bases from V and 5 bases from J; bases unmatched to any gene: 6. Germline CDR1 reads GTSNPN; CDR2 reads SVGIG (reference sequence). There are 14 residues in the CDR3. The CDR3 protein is CAWMTGLVTGELFF. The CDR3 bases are TGTGCCTGGATGACGGGACTAGTAACCGGGGAGCTGTTTTTT.